Presented here are 29 T cell receptor beta chains from one specimen sequenced in a study of OX40 agonist ivuxolimab in advanced cancers. Some clones are missing from TCRdb's copy, which holds only in-frame ones; the method was immunoSEQ multiplex PCR. Here the sample spans tens of thousands of clones, 84% being singletons. This specimen was CD4+ or CD8+ T cells sorted from blood, taken in a trial of the OX40 agonist ivuxolimab. The receptors shown here come from an adult with an advanced solid tumor such as melanoma, head and neck, liver or kidney cancer.

In DNA form, the CDR3 reads TGCAGCGTTGAAGAACAGGGATCCTACGAGCAGTACTTC. As protein: CSVEEQGSYEQYF. The V call is TRBV29-1, the J call TRBJ2-7; D is perhaps TRBD1 (6 bases). The CDR3 extends over 13 amino acids. The V end lost 0 bases, the J end lost 1 base, and 7 bases lay between the germline ends. Germline V lookup: CDR1 SQVTM, CDR2 ANQGSEA.

The V and J genes are TRBV28 and TRBJ2-1, with D perhaps TRBD1 or TRBD2 (5 bases each). Trimming stripped 4 bases from V and 7 bases from J, with 17 bases between. Germline assignment: CDR1 MDHEN and CDR2 SYDVKM. This CDR3 region has 15 residues. The CDR3: CASSSYWDGTNEQFF. CDR3 coding DNA: TGTGCCAGCAGTTCCTATTGGGACGGAACTAATGAGCAGTTCTTC.

This rearrangement joins TRBV7-2 to TRBJ1-2, with 8 bases that match TRBD1. From germline, CDR1 is SGHTA and CDR2 FQGNSA. The CDR3 is made up of 14 amino acids. The V and J ends lost 5 bases and 4 bases, in that order; junction bases with no gene match: 6. DNA of the CDR3: TGTGCCAGCAGCATACTCACAGGGGGCTATGGCTACACCTTC. Protein: CASSILTGGYGYTF.

The chain is built from TRBV7-9 and TRBJ1-4, with D possibly TRBD1 on 6 matching bases. The ends were cut back, 4 bases at V and 6 bases at J, with 12 bases in the middle. This CDR3 contains 14 residues. Germline values: CDR1 SEHNR, CDR2 FQNEAQ (reference sequence). The CDR3 DNA follows: TGTGCCAGCAGCTGGGGGGCGGGTGATGAAAAACTGTTTTTT. This encodes CASSWGAGDEKLFF.

This chain links TRBV5-6 with TRBJ1-1, with a weak D call TRBD1 (6 bases). V was pared by 5 bases and J by 7 bases, with 12 bases between. Germline V CDR1 and CDR2: SGHDT, YYEEEE. The CDR3 is 12 amino acids. The CDR3 region has the DNA TGTGCCAGCAGATTCAGGGGCGGTGAAGCTTTCTTT. The encoded protein is CASRFRGGEAFF.

This chain uses TRBV7-8 with TRBJ2-7; TRBD2 aligns across 11 bases. The germline V gene has CDR1 SGHVS and CDR2 FQNEAQ. The CDR3 runs to 17 residues. V shed 0 bases and J 4 bases; nucleotides not matched to a gene: 8. This CDR3 reads CASSLAVGASGRYEQYF. For the CDR3, the DNA is TGTGCCAGCAGCTTAGCGGTCGGGGCTAGCGGGAGGTACGAGCAGTACTTC.

The CDR3 spells CASSYSLGGPAIEQFF. The CDR3 nucleotides read TGTGCCAGCAGTTACTCTTTAGGAGGGCCAGCGATTGAGCAGTTCTTC. The chain couples TRBV6-6 to TRBJ2-1, with a weak D call TRBD2 (6 bases). Trimming cost V 0 bases and J 9 bases, with 18 bases left between them. Germline CDR1 is MNHNY and CDR2 is SVGAGI (reference sequence). The CDR3 length is 16 residues.

V is TRBV6-5 and J is TRBJ1-4; 8 nucleotides match TRBD1. Germline V gives CDR1 MNHEY, CDR2 SVGAGI. V was pared by 6 bases and J by 8 bases, with 11 bases of the junction left unmatched. This CDR3 is 15 amino acids long. The DNA for the CDR3 is TGTGCCAGCAGCCCTCTCGGACAGGGCGTGGAAAAACTGTTTTTT. Amino acid sequence: CASSPLGQGVEKLFF.

In DNA form, the CDR3 reads TGTGCCAGCAGCTTTGGGACTAGCGCCATCGAGCAGTACTTC. The encoded protein is CASSFGTSAIEQYF. This chain joins TRBV11-2 and TRBJ2-7, with 10 bases fitting TRBD2. The CDR3 runs 14 residues. CDR1 SGHAT and CDR2 FQNNGV come from the germline V gene. Trimming cost V 3 bases and J 6 bases; bases outside gene matches: 5.

This clone was picked up one time. This sequence joins TRBV28 and TRBJ1-4, with no clear D. Looked up from germline, CDR1 is MDHEN and CDR2 is SYDVKM. The length of the CDR3 is 13 residues. V was clipped by 7 bases and J by 0 bases, with 6 bases between them. CDR3 coding DNA: TGTGCCAGCAAGGGAGCAACTAATGAAAAACTGTTTTTT. It translates to CASKGATNEKLFF.

The chain recombines TRBV4-1 with TRBJ2-7, with 10 bases matching TRBD2. After removal of 4 bases from V and 3 bases from J, the junction contained 9 bases not matched to a gene. The CDR3 sequence is 16 residues long. Per the germline V gene, CDR1 is MGHRA and CDR2 is YSYEKL. The CDR3 reads CASSPTGTSVLYEQYF. The CDR3 DNA follows: TGCGCCAGCAGCCCAACCGGGACTAGCGTCCTCTACGAGCAGTACTTC.

The CDR3, as DNA: TGTGCCTGGAAAGTAGGACCCCAAGAGACCCAGTACTTC. Translation: CAWKVGPQETQYF. The chain carries TRBV30 and TRBJ2-5; no clear D. The V gene lost 4 bases and the J gene lost 1 base, with 10 bases spanning the gap. The CDR3 covers 13 residues. Per germline, CDR1 GTSNPN and CDR2 SVGIG (reference sequence).

V is TRBV5-6 and J is TRBJ2-5, with no clear D. With the DNA end fitting TRBJ2-7 better, the J assignment may be wrong. The germline V gene encodes CDR1 SGHDT and CDR2 YYEEEE. CDR3 length: 13 amino acids. CDR3 loop: CASSLSSGYEQYF. In DNA, the CDR3 is TGTGCCAGCAGCTTGTCATCCGGCTACGAGCAGTACTTC.

This rearrangement joins TRBV7-8 to TRBJ2-4; D perhaps matches TRBD2 (5 bases). Germline CDR1 SGHVS, CDR2 FQNEAQ. The CDR3 extends over 17 amino acids. V was cut by 0 bases and J by 2 bases, with 14 bases left in between. This CDR3 is CASSLAGTSGTKNIQYF. The CDR3 DNA follows: TGTGCCAGCAGCTTAGCGGGTACCTCGGGAACCAAAAACATTCAGTACTTC.

This clone was detected once. The chain uses TRBV7-8 and TRBJ1-2, with no clear D. This CDR3 comprises 12 residues. The germline V and J ends were trimmed by 2 bases and 7 bases, with 8 bases remaining between them. The germline CDR1 and CDR2 sequences are SGHVS and FQNEAQ. The CDR3 protein is CASSLFVGGYTF. The CDR3 DNA follows: TGTGCCAGCAGCTTATTTGTAGGTGGCTACACCTTC.

This clone has a single count. The V and J genes are TRBV19 and TRBJ1-5, with D hard to call. Trimming took off 3 bases at V and 3 bases at J, with 6 bases between the two ends. Germline V gives CDR1 LNHDA, CDR2 SQIVND (reference sequence). The length of the CDR3 is 13 residues. CDR3 loop: CASSMQFNQPQHF. CDR3 DNA sequence: TGTGCCAGTAGTATGCAGTTCAATCAGCCCCAGCATTTT. Combining the CDR3 with reference TRBV19 and TRBJ1-5 gives the whole variable domain DGGITQSPKYLFRKEGQNVTLSCEQNLNHDAMYWYRQDPGQGLRLIYYSQIVNDFQKGDIAEGYSVSREKKESFPLTVTSAQKNPTAFYLCASSMQFNQPQHFGDGTRLSIL.

The sample holds one count of this clone. This chain uses TRBV28 with TRBJ2-7, with D possibly matching TRBD1 (5 bases). Germline V lookup: CDR1 MDHEN, CDR2 SYDVKM. The CDR3 spans 15 residues. Trimming removed 2 bases at V and 3 bases at J, with 14 bases between. The DNA for the CDR3 is TGTGCCAGCAGTTTAACTACAGGTGGCGGCTACGAGCAGTACTTC. Protein: CASSLTTGGGYEQYF. Based on the CDR3 plus reference TRBV28 and TRBJ2-7, the full variable domain is DVKVTQSSRYLVKRTGEKVFLECVQDMDHENMFWYRQDPGLGLRLIYFSYDVKMKEKGDIPEGYSVSREKKERFSLILESASTNQTSMYLCASSLTTGGGYEQYFGPGTRLTVT.

This rearrangement joins TRBV19 to TRBJ2-3, with D perhaps assigned TRBD1 or TRBD2 (6 bases each). V shed 5 bases and J shed 5 bases, with 20 bases lying between them. The V gene's germline CDR1 is LNHDA and CDR2 SQIVND (reference sequence). The CDR3 is 16 amino acids. In DNA form, the CDR3 reads TGTGCCAGTAGTCTGCCAGGAGGGGGGCAGGGAGATACGCAGTATTTT. Translated, it gives CASSLPGGGQGDTQYF.

This clone has only one observation. V and J are TRBV6-1 and TRBJ1-3; D is unresolved. CDR3 length equals 15 residues. The V end lost 1 base, the J end lost 0 bases, and 7 bases lay between the germline ends. In germline, CDR1 is MNHNS, CDR2 SASEGT. The CDR3 protein is CASSEGTSSGNTIYF. CDR3 bases: TGTGCCAGCAGTGAAGGAACGAGCTCTGGAAACACCATATATTTT.

V gene TRBV10-3 combines with J gene TRBJ1-4; D remains ambiguous. The CDR3 is made up of 18 amino acids. CDR1 ENHRY and CDR2 SYGVKD come from the germline V gene. V was clipped by 3 bases and J by 6 bases, with 23 bases between them. The CDR3 region has the DNA TGTGCCATCAGTGACATACTTTCGGGTGTCGCAGGTTATGAAAAACTGTTTTTT. It yields the protein CAISDILSGVAGYEKLFF.

This sequence joins TRBV7-9 and TRBJ1-1, with unresolved D. CDR3 length: 14 residues. V lost 4 bases to trimming and J lost 1 base, with 10 bases between them. Per the germline V gene, CDR1 is SEHNR and CDR2 is FQNEAQ (reference sequence). CDR3 bases: TGTGCCAGCAGCTCTAGGATAAAGAACACTGAAGCTTTCTTT. It yields the protein CASSSRIKNTEAFF.

V is TRBV7-2 and J is TRBJ1-1; TRBD1 might be the D (5 bases). The CDR3 is 16 amino acids. V dropped 4 bases and J dropped 0 bases, with 15 bases sitting between them. Germline V gene sequence: CDR1 SGHTA, CDR2 FQGNSA. CDR3 residues: CASSSGGGGVNTEAFF. The CDR3, as DNA: TGTGCCAGCAGCTCCGGCGGGGGTGGAGTGAACACTGAAGCTTTCTTT.

V gene TRBV10-3 combines with J gene TRBJ2-3; maybe TRBD2 (6 bases). This CDR3 has 13 amino acids. V lost 10 bases and J lost 2, with 13 bases in between. CDR1 and CDR2 from the germline V gene are ENHRY and SYGVKD. CDR3 protein: CATCRETTDTQYF. As DNA, the CDR3 is TGTGCCACCTGTCGGGAGACCACAGATACGCAGTATTTT.

The J gene is TRBJ2-1, the V gene TRBV9, with TRBD1 matching over 7 bases. This CDR3 comprises 13 residues. Losses at the gene ends were 0 bases for V and 11 bases for J; bases not matched to a gene: 5. Germline-derived CDR1 and CDR2 are SGDLS and YYNGEE. In DNA, the CDR3 is TGTGCCAGCAGCGTAGGAGGGGGCGAAAAGCAGTTCTTC. Its protein product is CASSVGGGEKQFF.

In this sample, this clone turned up once. The V gene is TRBV11-3, the J gene TRBJ1-1; 7 bases are a match to TRBD1. The germline CDR1 and CDR2 sequences are SGHNT and YENEEA. The length of the CDR3 is 13 residues. The ends lost 8 bases at V and 1 base at J; junction bases unmatched: 4. CDR3 DNA sequence: TGTGCCAGCGGACAGGAACAGAACACTGAAGCTTTCTTT. Protein: CASGQEQNTEAFF.

The chain joins TRBV4-2 to TRBJ2-2, with no clear D. Germline-derived CDR1 and CDR2 are LGHNA and YNFKEQ. The V and J ends lost 3 bases and 3 bases respectively, with 11 bases between them. This CDR3 region has 15 residues. The CDR3, as DNA: TGTGCCAGCAGCCAGGCTGGGGTCGACACCGGGGAGCTGTTTTTT. Translated, it gives CASSQAGVDTGELFF.

The rearrangement joins TRBV6-1 to TRBJ1-2; a weak D match, TRBD1 (5 bases). This CDR3 is built from 17 residues. The germline CDR1 and CDR2 sequences are MNHNS and SASEGT. V gave up 4 bases and J gave up 1 base, with 19 bases separating them. The CDR3 DNA reads as TGTGCCAGCAGTGGCTTAGCGGGCGGGGGGAATAACTATGGCTACACCTTC. Its translation is CASSGLAGGGNNYGYTF.

This sequence joins TRBV18 and TRBJ2-1; D may be TRBD1 (5 bases). This CDR3 is 15 amino acids long. Germline CDR1 and CDR2: KGHSH and LQKENI. V was trimmed by 6 bases and J by 0 bases, leaving 12 bases between them. The CDR3 is CASSYSGHSYNEQFF. Written as DNA, the CDR3 is TGTGCCAGCTCCTACTCAGGGCACTCCTACAATGAGCAGTTCTTC.

This clone was seen more than once but under ten times. This CDR3 reads CASSYYPSGTSYEQYF. Here the CDR3 DNA reads TGTGCCAGCAGTTACTACCCTAGCGGGACCTCCTACGAGCAGTACTTC. The rearrangement uses TRBV6-5 and TRBJ2-7; 9 bases fit TRBD2. Germline V gives CDR1 MNHEY, CDR2 SVGAGI. The CDR3 totals 16 residues. Germline trimming cut 1 base from V and 0 bases from J; bases unmatched to any gene: 4.